These 22 T cell receptor beta chains were sequenced from one sample in a study of blood T cell repertoires in COVID-19. Clones were sequenced by immunoSEQ multiplex PCR, and TCRdb holds only the in-frame ones, with some missing. Of fewer than 200,000 clones in the sample, roughly 88% were seen once. The sample comprised peripheral blood. All receptors derive from a man in his sixties who had recovered from COVID-19.

V usage is TRBV7-8 and J usage is TRBJ1-5, with D possibly being TRBD1 (5 bases). The V gene's germline CDR1 is SGHVS and CDR2 FQNEAQ. V dropped 2 bases and J dropped 3 bases, with 14 bases sitting between them. The CDR3 contains 16 residues. For the CDR3, the DNA is TGTGCCAGCAGCTTAACAGGTTACCCCCCCAATCAGCCCCAGCATTTT. Translated, it gives CASSLTGYPPNQPQHF.

This rearrangement joins TRBV6-5 to TRBJ1-4; 12 nucleotides agree with TRBD1. The CDR3 has 16 amino acids. V lost 2 bases to trimming and J lost 7 bases; unmatched junction nucleotides: 5. Germline V gives CDR1 MNHEY, CDR2 SVGAGI. As DNA, the CDR3 is TGTGCCAGCAGTTACGGGACAGGGGGCGGGAGTGAAAAACTGTTTTTT. This codes for CASSYGTGGGSEKLFF.

Written as DNA, the CDR3 is TGTGCCACCAGTGATTCAACCCCCCCCACAGGGTTAGGCAATCAGCCCCAGCATTTT. This gives the protein CATSDSTPPTGLGNQPQHF. The J gene is TRBJ1-5, the V gene TRBV24-1; D might be TRBD1 (6 bases). Germline V gives CDR1 KGHDR, CDR2 SFDVKD. The V end was cut by 2 bases, the J end by 2 bases, with 21 bases between. There are 19 residues in the CDR3.

This chain connects TRBV5-4 to TRBJ1-2; 8 bases are shared with TRBD1. The CDR3 is 14 amino acids. V shed 5 bases, J shed 6 bases, and the junction held 9 bases outside the gene matches. From germline, CDR1 is SGHNT and CDR2 YYREEE (reference sequence). As DNA, the CDR3 is TGTGCCAGCAGGCCAGGGGGCAGCTTTGATGGCTACACCTTC. This codes for CASRPGGSFDGYTF.

The chain employs TRBV5-6 and TRBJ2-1; D is ambiguous. Between the trimmed V and J ends, which lost 0 bases and 0 bases, there was a span of 7 bases. The CDR3 covers 15 residues. Germline loops: CDR1 SGHDT, CDR2 YYEEEE. CDR3 bases: TGTGCCAGCAGCTTGGCACCGAGCTCCTACAATGAGCAGTTCTTC. It is translated as CASSLAPSSYNEQFF.

Here the CDR3 reads CASSQVNLEGGELFF. CDR3 sequence (DNA): TGTGCCAGCAGCCAAGTTAACCTTGAGGGCGGGGAGCTGTTTTTT. This chain links TRBV3-1 (or the pseudogene TRBV3-2) with TRBJ2-2; weak D call: TRBD2 (5 bases). The V gene lost 1 base and the J gene lost 7 bases, with 13 bases spanning the gap. The V gene's germline CDR1 is LGHDT and CDR2 YNNKEL (reference sequence). This CDR3 has 15 residues.

This chain connects TRBV18 to TRBJ1-6; TRBD1 matches 7 bases. Germline assignment: CDR1 KGHSH and CDR2 LQKENI. The CDR3 has 18 residues. The V and J ends lost 3 bases and 0 bases, in that order; junction bases with no gene match: 8. CDR3 protein: CASSPERQGSSYNSPLHF. CDR3 coding DNA: TGTGCCAGCTCACCGGAAAGACAGGGTAGCTCCTATAATTCACCCCTCCACTTT.

This clone showed up just once. The junction differs from germline at one of its ends, possibly a read error. The chain joins TRBV7-7 to TRBJ2-2, with a weak D call TRBD1 (6 bases). Germline CDR1 and CDR2: SSHAT and FNYEAQ (reference sequence). CDR3 size: 15 residues. CDR3 sequence: CASSPDRINTGELFF. CDR3 nucleotides: TGTGCTAGCAGCCCTGACAGGATTAACACCGGGGAGCTGTTTTTT.

The V and J genes are TRBV5-1 and TRBJ2-1; possibly TRBD2 for D (6 bases). Trimming left V 4 bases short and J 0 bases short, with 11 bases between. The germline gives CDR1 SGHRS, CDR2 YFSETQ. This CDR3 has 15 amino acids. The CDR3 loop reads CASSPRGSSYNEQFF. The CDR3 nucleotides are TGCGCCAGCAGCCCTCGGGGGAGCTCCTACAATGAGCAGTTCTTC.

The V call is TRBV12-1, the J call TRBJ1-2; the DNA was not compared with TRBD1, the D call given in the table. TRBV12-1 is described as a pseudogene. The CDR3 loop spans 13 amino acids. The CDR3 reads CASSHRGHEGYTF. CDR3 nucleotides: TGTGCCAGCAGCCACAGGGGGCATGAAGGCTACACCTTC.

The rearrangement links TRBV24-1 to TRBJ2-2; D not certain. V was shortened by 0 bases and J by 6 bases, with 4 bases between the two germline ends. CDR1 and CDR2 (germline): KGHDR, SFDVKD. CDR3 length: 13 amino acids. The CDR3 loop is CATSDLRAGELFF. The DNA for the CDR3 is TGTGCCACCAGTGATTTGAGAGCCGGGGAGCTGTTTTTT.

The rearrangement joins TRBV25-1 to TRBJ1-2; D remains unclear. V lost 0 bases to trimming and J lost 3 bases, with 14 bases between them. The CDR3 loop spans 16 amino acids. Germline assignment: CDR1 MGHDK and CDR2 SYGVNS. This chain's CDR3 is CASSEYIGGEYYGYTF. The CDR3 DNA reads TGTGCCAGCAGTGAATACATAGGCGGCGAGTACTATGGCTACACCTTC.

The chain combines TRBV7-2 with TRBJ2-3, with 7 bases aligning to TRBD2. This CDR3 region has 17 residues. V lost 3 bases to trimming and J lost 0 bases; unmatched junction nucleotides: 9. Germline CDR1 and CDR2: SGHTA and FQGNSA. The CDR3 here is CASSFWRGLASTDTQYF. For the CDR3, the DNA is TGTGCCAGCAGCTTCTGGCGGGGGTTAGCTAGCACAGATACGCAGTATTTT.

The J gene is TRBJ1-5, the V gene TRBV6-5, with TRBD1 as a possible D gene (5 bases). V shed 6 bases and J shed 3 bases, with 15 bases lying between them. This CDR3 region has 15 residues. Germline V lookup: CDR1 MNHEY, CDR2 SVGAGI. The CDR3 region is CASRPDSGANQPQHF. The CDR3, as DNA: TGTGCCAGCAGACCAGACAGTGGGGCCAATCAGCCCCAGCATTTT.

On this clone itself: The junction shows a germline mismatch at one end, possibly a read error. The sample holds other DNA sequences that translate to the same CDR3. The chain employs TRBV11-2 and TRBJ2-5; the D gene is possibly TRBD1 (7 bases). This CDR3 comprises 13 residues. Germline V CDR1 and CDR2: SGHAT, FQNNGV. The CDR3, as DNA: TGTGCCAGCAACGCGGGACAGCAAGAGACTCAGTACTTC. Its protein is CASNAGQQETQYF.

CDR3 in DNA: TGTGCCAGTAGTATCAGGACAGGGGGTAACACTGAAGCTTTCTTT. It translates to CASSIRTGGNTEAFF. This chain joins TRBV19 and TRBJ1-1, with 10 bases aligning to TRBD1. Germline V CDR1 and CDR2: LNHDA, SQIVND (reference sequence). The V and J ends lost 3 bases and 2 bases, in that order; junction bases with no gene match: 3. The CDR3 consists of 15 residues.

J is TRBJ2-5 and V is TRBV3-1 (or the pseudogene TRBV3-2); TRBD2 matches 11 bases. CDR3 size: 17 residues. V lost 0 bases and J lost 5; bases outside the gene matches: 8. Germline V gene data show CDR1 as LGHDT and CDR2 as YNNKEL (reference sequence). The CDR3: CASSQDLAGGPKETQYF. The CDR3 DNA reads TGTGCCAGCAGCCAAGATTTAGCGGGGGGGCCAAAGGAGACCCAGTACTTC.

The CDR3: CASSQDERGGIETQYF. Here the CDR3 DNA reads TGTGCCAGCAGCCAAGACGAGCGGGGGGGCATAGAGACCCAGTACTTC. The chain joins TRBV4-2 to TRBJ2-5; 10 bases line up with TRBD2. J gave up 4 bases and V 0 bases, and 5 bases lay outside the gene matches. This CDR3 has 16 residues. In germline, CDR1 is LGHNA, CDR2 YNFKEQ.

This chain joins TRBV12-2 and TRBJ2-3; the listed D gene, TRBD1, was not tested against the DNA. TRBV12-2 is marked as a pseudogene. The CDR3 is 18 residues long. This chain's CDR3 is CASRLSWTGGAITDTQYF. The CDR3 DNA reads TGTGCAAGTCGCTTAAGTTGGACAGGGGGCGCCATCACAGATACGCAGTATTTT.

This sequence joins TRBV20-1 and TRBJ2-1, with D uncertain. The CDR3 has 11 amino acids. In germline, CDR1 is DFQATT, CDR2 SNEGSKA (reference sequence). V lost 5 bases to trimming and J lost 2 bases, with 4 bases between them. CDR3 DNA sequence: TGCAGTGCTGAGACCTACAATGAGCAGTTCTTC. This codes for CSAETYNEQFF.

This chain links TRBV6-5 with TRBJ1-1; weak D call: TRBD1 (6 bases). Germline V gene lookup returns CDR1 MNHEY and CDR2 SVGAGI. V was trimmed by 8 bases and J by 0 bases, leaving 10 bases between them. The CDR3 runs to 13 residues. The DNA of the CDR3 is TGTGCCAGCCTCAGGGGTCTGAACACTGAAGCTTTCTTT. Encoded protein: CASLRGLNTEAFF.

The rearrangement uses TRBV3-1 (or the pseudogene TRBV3-2) and TRBJ1-2; D not resolved. CDR3 length: 13 residues. CDR1 and CDR2 (germline): LGHDT, YNNKEL (reference sequence). Trimming took 3 bases from V and 8 from J, leaving 13 bases between them. CDR3 nucleotide sequence: TGTGCCAGCAGCCAGATGGGAGCGGAGGGCTACACCTTC. It translates to CASSQMGAEGYTF.